What follows describes a single T cell receptor (beta chain). These data originate in a study of T cells in Graves' hyperthyroidism and ophthalmopathy. On the study more broadly: The blood sample was taken at first diagnosis, before treatment began.

Amplification of TCR beta CDR3 regions used RNA as the template. A first-round RT-PCR of the TCR CDR3 used the HTBI primer set. TCRdb passed the multiplex PCR reads through MiXCR, listing each CDR3 protein once. The table lists under 650,000 distinct CDR3 sequences, under 20% of them singletons. The length of the CDR3 is 14 residues. CDR1 and CDR2 from the germline V gene are SGHVS and FQNEAQ. The V end lost 1 base, the J end lost 4 bases, and 10 bases lay between the germline ends. The sequenced sample consisted of blood. This rearrangement joins TRBV7-8 to TRBJ1-2; D unclear. This clonotype originated in a woman aged 25 to 39 with Graves' hyperthyroidism. The CDR3 coding sequence is TGTGCCAGCAGCTTAGAAGTACAGATCTATGGCTACACCTTC. Translation gives CASSLEVQIYGYTF. Complete variable domain (other parts from reference TRBV7-8 and TRBJ1-2): GAGVSQSPRYKVAKRGQDVALRCDPISGHVSLFWYQQALGQGPEFLTYFQNEAQLDKSGLPSDRFFAERPEGSVSTLKIQRTQQEDSAVYLCASSLEVQIYGYTFGSGTRLTVV.